The 30 T cell receptor beta chains presented below share a single source sample, sequenced in a study of CD8 T cell repertoires and HIV-1 epitope variants. The table came from immunoSEQ multiplex PCR; TCRdb's copy has only in-frame clones and leaves some out. The data show 95,000 or so clones, roughly 77% seen once. Material: uncultured baseline CD8+ T cells from peripheral blood mononuclear cells (PBMCs). All receptors derive from a male donor with HIV.

DNA for the CDR3: TGCGCCAGCAGCCAAGATCCCCCAGACTTGGACTATGGCTACACCTTC. Translation gives CASSQDPPDLDYGYTF. The chain uses TRBV5-1 and TRBJ1-2; D not resolved. The length of the CDR3 is 16 residues. The germline V gene has CDR1 SGHRS and CDR2 YFSETQ. V was trimmed by 4 bases and J by 3 bases, leaving 19 bases between them.

The chain's CDR3 is CASSIGQGQYNEQFF. For the CDR3, the DNA is TGTGCCAGTAGTATCGGACAGGGTCAGTACAATGAGCAGTTCTTC. The chain recombines TRBV19 with TRBJ2-1; 8 bases agree with TRBD1. Germline assignment: CDR1 LNHDA and CDR2 SQIVND (reference sequence). This CDR3 region has 15 residues. Trimming cost V 3 bases and J 4 bases; bases outside gene matches: 5. Variable domain in full (rest from reference TRBV19 and TRBJ2-1): DGGITQSPKYLFRKEGQNVTLSCEQNLNHDAMYWYRQDPGQGLRLIYYSQIVNDFQKGDIAEGYSVSREKKESFPLTVTSAQKNPTAFYLCASSIGQGQYNEQFFGPGTRLTVL.

The chain employs TRBV30 and TRBJ2-5; D tentatively fits TRBD1 or TRBD2 (6 bases each). Germline assignment: CDR1 GTSNPN and CDR2 SVGIG (reference sequence). This CDR3 has 13 amino acids. The germline V and J ends were trimmed by 0 bases and 5 bases, with 10 bases remaining between them. The CDR3 region has the DNA TGTGCCTGGAGTGTTTGGGGGGCTGAGACCCAGTACTTC. This codes for CAWSVWGAETQYF.

The CDR3: CASSSNPPGSNSPLHF. For the CDR3, the DNA is TGTGCCAGCAGCTCAAACCCCCCAGGGAGTAATTCACCCCTCCACTTT. V usage is TRBV7-2 and J usage is TRBJ1-6, with a possible D match to TRBD1 (5 bases). The germline V gene encodes CDR1 SGHTA and CDR2 FQGNSA. V was clipped by 4 bases and J by 6 bases, with 16 bases between them. The CDR3 covers 16 residues.

The chain combines TRBV7-2 with TRBJ2-7; 9 nucleotides line up with TRBD2. The CDR3 totals 17 residues. The ends lost 1 base at V and 0 bases at J; junction bases unmatched: 7. Germline V gene data show CDR1 as SGHTA and CDR2 as FQGNSA. CDR3: CASSLVASGTISYEQYF. The CDR3 nucleotides read TGTGCCAGCAGCTTAGTGGCTAGCGGGACGATCTCCTACGAGCAGTACTTC. Full variable domain (rest looked up from reference TRBV7-2 and TRBJ2-7): GAGVSQSPSNKVTEKGKDVELRCDPISGHTALYWYRQSLGQGLEFLIYFQGNSAPDKSGLPSDRFSAERTGGSVSTLTIQRTQQEDSAVYLCASSLVASGTISYEQYFGPGTRLTVT.

The chain is built from TRBV27 and TRBJ2-2; D may be TRBD2 (5 bases). The CDR3 sequence is 17 residues long. Germline CDR1 MNHEY, CDR2 SMNVEV (reference sequence). The V end was cut by 2 bases, the J end by 4 bases, with 17 bases between. CDR3 loop: CASSLPPPMGSTGELFF. DNA of the CDR3: TGTGCCAGCAGTTTACCCCCCCCGATGGGGAGCACCGGGGAGCTGTTTTTT.

The chain combines TRBV21-1 with TRBJ1-5; TRBD1, the table's D call, lacks a check against the DNA. TRBV21-1 is described as a pseudogene. The CDR3 runs to 14 residues. Written as DNA, the CDR3 is TGTGCCAGCAGCGCGCGACAGGGGAATCAGCCCCAGCATTTT. Amino acid sequence: CASSARQGNQPQHF.

The genes are TRBV6-5 and TRBJ2-2, with TRBD2 matching 10 bases. Trimming cost V 8 bases and J 7 bases; bases outside gene matches: 10. From germline, CDR1 is MNHEY and CDR2 SVGAGI. CDR3 length equals 15 residues. CDR3 sequence (DNA): TGTGCCAGCCAAGGACTAGCGGTTGGGCGCGGGGAGCTGTTTTTT. It yields the protein CASQGLAVGRGELFF.

The chain uses TRBV5-1 and TRBJ2-7; TRBD1 matches 9 bases. V shed 0 bases, J shed 7 bases, and the junction held 11 bases outside the gene matches. CDR3 length: 16 amino acids. The germline CDR1 and CDR2 sequences are SGHRS and YFSETQ. For the CDR3, the DNA is TGCGCCAGCAGCTTGGATCCGGGACAGGGACTTGAAGAGCAGTACTTC. This sequence encodes CASSLDPGQGLEEQYF.

The chain employs TRBV7-6 and TRBJ2-5; D gene ambiguous. The V end lost 4 bases, the J end lost 0 bases, and 9 bases lay between the germline ends. Germline loops: CDR1 SGHVS, CDR2 FNYEAQ. This CDR3 contains 14 residues. The CDR3: CASSYLLNQETQYF. The CDR3 bases are TGTGCCAGCAGCTATTTACTGAACCAAGAGACCCAGTACTTC.

The chain employs TRBV20-1 and TRBJ2-1, with D uncertain. With 2 bases removed from V and 8 bases from J, the gap between germline ends came to 7 bases. CDR3 length: 11 residues. Germline loops: CDR1 DFQATT, CDR2 SNEGSKA (reference sequence). In DNA form, the CDR3 reads TGCAGTGCTAGATCTGGGGATGAGCAGTTCTTC. Residues: CSARSGDEQFF.

This chain's CDR3 is CATNRGRLNEKLFF. The CDR3 DNA reads as TGTGCCACCAACAGGGGACGCCTGAATGAAAAACTGTTTTTT. The rearrangement uses TRBV15 and TRBJ1-4, with 7 positions matching TRBD1. CDR3 length equals 14 residues. The ends lost 7 bases at V and 5 bases at J; junction bases unmatched: 7. CDR1 LNHNV and CDR2 YYDKDF come from the germline V gene (reference sequence). The full variable domain, rest sourced from reference TRBV15 and TRBJ1-4, is DAMVIQNPRYQVTQFGKPVTLSCSQTLNHNVMYWYQQKSSQAPKLLFHYYDKDFNNEADTPDNFQSRRPNTSFCFLDIRSPGLGDTAMYLCATNRGRLNEKLFFGSGTQLSVL.

CDR3 nucleotide sequence: TGTGCCAGCAGTCCGGGACAGGGGGGCACAGATACGCAGTATTTT. Protein product: CASSPGQGGTDTQYF. The chain uses TRBV28 and TRBJ2-3; 11 bases are a match to TRBD1. The CDR3 length is 15 residues. The J segment lost 1 base and the V segment lost 5 bases, leaving 2 bases of the junction unmatched. Germline V gene sequence: CDR1 MDHEN, CDR2 SYDVKM.

The rearrangement links TRBV27 to TRBJ2-7; D possibly corresponds to TRBD1 (5 bases). V shed 5 bases and J shed 3 bases, with 17 bases lying between them. The CDR3 contains 15 residues. Germline lookup yields CDR1 MNHEY and CDR2 SMNVEV (reference sequence). This chain's CDR3 is CASSTRQLINYEQYF. CDR3 nucleotides: TGTGCCAGCAGTACCCGACAGCTTATAAACTACGAGCAGTACTTC.

This sequence joins TRBV14 and TRBJ2-1; TRBD2 matches 12 bases. The CDR3 consists of 15 residues. Germline V CDR1 and CDR2: SGHDN, FVKESK. Trimming cost V 6 bases and J 9 bases; bases outside gene matches: 9. The CDR3 sequence: CASSPRLAGDSEQFF. The CDR3 DNA is TGTGCCAGCAGTCCGCGACTAGCGGGAGACAGTGAGCAGTTCTTC.

This rearrangement joins TRBV5-6 to TRBJ2-3, with D possibly TRBD2 on 6 matching bases. The CDR3 consists of 15 residues. Germline values: CDR1 SGHDT, CDR2 YYEEEE. Trimming removed 4 bases from V and 6 bases from J, with 18 bases in between. The CDR3 DNA reads as TGTGCCAGCAGCCCGGGGGTCTTATTGTCGGATACGCAGTATTTT. It is translated as CASSPGVLLSDTQYF.

The V call is TRBV7-2, the J call TRBJ2-4, with 7 nucleotides matching TRBD2. CDR3 length equals 14 residues. V lost 3 bases to trimming and J lost 4 bases; unmatched junction nucleotides: 3. Germline V gives CDR1 SGHTA, CDR2 FQGNSA. The CDR3 spells CASSFPGGKNIQYF. The CDR3 DNA follows: TGTGCCAGCAGCTTCCCGGGGGGAAAAAACATTCAGTACTTC.

The rearrangement links TRBV29-1 to TRBJ1-2, with TRBD1 matching 9 bases. This CDR3 contains 13 residues. Trimming took 4 bases from V and 4 from J; bases not matched to a gene: 4. Germline CDR1 is SQVTM and CDR2 is ANQGSEA. The CDR3 reads CSVGSDRGYGYTF. The CDR3 DNA is TGCAGCGTTGGTTCGGACAGGGGCTATGGCTACACCTTC. The full variable domain, rest sourced from reference TRBV29-1 and TRBJ1-2, is SAVISQKPSRDICQRGTSLTIQCQVDSQVTMMFWYRQQPGQSLTLIATANQGSEATYESGFVIDKFPISRPNLTFSTLTVSNMSPEDSSIYLCSVGSDRGYGYTFGSGTRLTVV.

This chain links TRBV21-1 with TRBJ1-2. TRBV21-1 is marked as a pseudogene. The CDR3 has 19 residues. Here the CDR3 reads CASSKWVGVWIKRNYGYTF. CDR3 bases: TGTGCCAGCAGCAAATGGGTGGGTGTTTGGATAAAGAGGAACTATGGCTACACCTTC.

The chain carries TRBV7-8 and TRBJ1-3; 8 positions match TRBD1. The trim removed 5 bases at V and 0 bases at J, leaving 6 bases unmatched. The CDR3 extends over 16 amino acids. The V gene's germline CDR1 is SGHVS and CDR2 FQNEAQ. CDR3 sequence reads: CASSLNQGASGNTIYF. The CDR3 DNA sequence: TGTGCCAGCAGCCTTAATCAGGGGGCCTCTGGAAACACCATATATTTT. The full variable domain, its missing parts supplied by reference TRBV7-8 and TRBJ1-3, is GAGVSQSPRYKVAKRGQDVALRCDPISGHVSLFWYQQALGQGPEFLTYFQNEAQLDKSGLPSDRFFAERPEGSVSTLKIQRTQQEDSAVYLCASSLNQGASGNTIYFGEGSWLTVV.

There are a few counts of this clone. This chain uses TRBV5-1 with TRBJ2-1, with D possibly being TRBD2 (5 bases). The V gene's germline CDR1 is SGHRS and CDR2 YFSETQ. This CDR3 contains 13 residues. The germline V and J ends were trimmed by 4 bases and 10 bases, with 15 bases remaining between them. As DNA, the CDR3 is TGCGCCAGCAGCGCCGGACTTGTCCCGGAGCAGTTCTTC. Translating it yields CASSAGLVPEQFF.

CDR3: CASSATPGTRYEQYF. DNA for the CDR3: TGCGCCAGCAGCGCAACCCCTGGGACCCGGTACGAGCAGTACTTC. This chain links TRBV10-2 with TRBJ2-7, with D perhaps matching TRBD1 or TRBD2 (5 bases each). The CDR3 totals 15 residues. In germline, CDR1 is WSHSY, CDR2 SAAADI. V lost 6 bases to trimming and J lost 4 bases, with 19 bases between them.

The gene calls are TRBV5-4 and TRBJ2-5, with D tentatively TRBD2 (5 bases). The CDR3 runs to 12 residues. V lost 0 bases, J lost 5 bases, and 5 bases lay in between. Germline V gene sequence: CDR1 SGHNT, CDR2 YYREEE (reference sequence). DNA for the CDR3: TGTGCCAGCAGCTTGGCGGGGGAGACCCAGTACTTC. It yields the protein CASSLAGETQYF.

This clone was detected a few times. The rearrangement uses TRBV7-2 and TRBJ1-2; maybe TRBD1 (6 bases). V lost 2 bases and J lost 4, with 14 bases in between. The CDR3 extends over 15 amino acids. From germline, CDR1 is SGHTA and CDR2 FQGNSA. CDR3: CASSLLQGTFYGYTF. In nucleotides, the CDR3 is TGTGCCAGCAGCTTACTACAGGGAACTTTCTATGGCTACACCTTC.

This clone was found a few times. This rearrangement joins TRBV29-1 to TRBJ1-2, with 9 bases identical to TRBD1. There are 16 residues in the CDR3. Trimming cost V 6 bases and J 8 bases; bases outside gene matches: 19. Germline lookup yields CDR1 SQVTM and CDR2 ANQGSEA. CDR3 loop: CSVDGEGLGQGRGYTF. The CDR3 region has the DNA TGCAGCGTCGACGGTGAAGGGCTGGGACAGGGAAGAGGCTACACCTTC.

The CDR3 DNA reads as TGTGCCACCAGCCGCGGGACAGGGCGGGGTGAAGCTTTCTTT. Encoded protein: CATSRGTGRGEAFF. The chain has TRBV15 and TRBJ1-1, with TRBD1 identical over 9 bases. This CDR3 has 14 residues. CDR1 and CDR2 from the germline V gene are LNHNV and YYDKDF (reference sequence). The V and J ends lost 5 bases and 7 bases, in that order; junction bases with no gene match: 8.

The rearrangement uses TRBV28 and TRBJ2-2, with D possibly matching TRBD1 (5 bases). Germline CDR1 reads MDHEN; CDR2 reads SYDVKM. Trimming took 3 bases from V and 5 from J, leaving 16 bases between them. The CDR3 runs 16 residues. The CDR3 protein is CASSFYGRGRTGELFF. The CDR3 nucleotides are TGTGCCAGCAGTTTTTACGGAAGGGGCAGGACCGGGGAGCTGTTTTTT.

V gene TRBV6-5 combines with J gene TRBJ1-2; TRBD1 is a possible D gene (6 bases). CDR1 is MNHEY and CDR2 is SVGAGI in the germline V gene. This CDR3 contains 14 residues. Deletions cut 6 bases from V and 6 bases from J, with 17 bases between. CDR3 nucleotides: TGTGCCAGCAGCCTACAGGGATCAGTCGATGGCTACACCTTC. This encodes CASSLQGSVDGYTF.

V gene TRBV27 combines with J gene TRBJ2-7; 13 positions agree with TRBD2. V lost 3 bases, J lost 6 bases, and 5 bases stayed unmatched. The CDR3 extends over 15 amino acids. Germline V gene sequence: CDR1 MNHEY, CDR2 SMNVEV (reference sequence). The CDR3 DNA is TGTGCCAGCAGTTTCCAGACTAGCGGGGGGTCCGAGCAGTACTTC. Amino acids: CASSFQTSGGSEQYF.

The genes are TRBV28 and TRBJ1-2; the D is unclear. From germline, CDR1 is MDHEN and CDR2 SYDVKM. CDR3 length: 12 residues. V shed 10 bases and J shed 1 base, with 10 bases lying between them. CDR3 DNA: TGTGCCACTCCGGACTTTAACTATGGCTACACCTTC. Amino acids: CATPDFNYGYTF.